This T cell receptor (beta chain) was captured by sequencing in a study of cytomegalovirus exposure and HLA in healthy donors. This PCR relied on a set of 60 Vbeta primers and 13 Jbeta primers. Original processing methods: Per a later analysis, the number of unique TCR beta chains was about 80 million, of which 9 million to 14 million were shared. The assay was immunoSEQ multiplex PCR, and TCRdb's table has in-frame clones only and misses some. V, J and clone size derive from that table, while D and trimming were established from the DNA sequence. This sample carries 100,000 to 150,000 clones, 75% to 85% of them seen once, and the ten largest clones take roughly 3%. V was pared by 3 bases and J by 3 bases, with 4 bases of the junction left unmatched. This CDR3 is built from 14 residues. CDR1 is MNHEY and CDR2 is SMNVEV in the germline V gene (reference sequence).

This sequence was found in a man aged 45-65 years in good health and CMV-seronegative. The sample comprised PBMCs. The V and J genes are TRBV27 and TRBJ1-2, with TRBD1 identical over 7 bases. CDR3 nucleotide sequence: TGTGCCAGCAGTTTGAAGGGGGCGGACTATGGCTACACCTTC. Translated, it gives CASSLKGADYGYTF.